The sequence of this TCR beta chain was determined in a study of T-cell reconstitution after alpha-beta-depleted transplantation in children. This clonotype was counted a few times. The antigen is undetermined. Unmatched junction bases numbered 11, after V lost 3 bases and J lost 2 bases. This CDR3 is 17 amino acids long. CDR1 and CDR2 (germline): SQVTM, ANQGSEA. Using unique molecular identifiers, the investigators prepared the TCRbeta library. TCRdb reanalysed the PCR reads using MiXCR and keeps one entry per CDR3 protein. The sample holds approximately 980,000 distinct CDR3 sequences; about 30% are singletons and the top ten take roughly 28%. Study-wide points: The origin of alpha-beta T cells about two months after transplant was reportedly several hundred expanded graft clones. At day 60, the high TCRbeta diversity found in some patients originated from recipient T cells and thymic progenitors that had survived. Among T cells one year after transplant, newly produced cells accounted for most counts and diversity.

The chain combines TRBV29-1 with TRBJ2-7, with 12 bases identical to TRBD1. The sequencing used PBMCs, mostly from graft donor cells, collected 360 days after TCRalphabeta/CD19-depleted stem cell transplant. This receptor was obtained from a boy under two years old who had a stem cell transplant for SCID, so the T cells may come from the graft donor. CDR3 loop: CSVEGQGANLDPYEQYF. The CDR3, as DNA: TGCAGCGTTGAGGGACAGGGGGCCAACCTAGACCCCTACGAGCAGTACTTC.